The 26 T cell receptor beta chains in this list originate from one sample, sequenced in a study of blood T cell repertoires in COVID-19. The repertoire was sequenced with immunoSEQ multiplex PCR; TCRdb's copy has only in-frame clones and lacks some. The sample records some 60,000 clones, 70% to 90% being singletons. The sequenced sample was peripheral blood. All receptors come from an older man with acute or convalescent COVID-19.

This chain connects TRBV7-9 to TRBJ1-1; 8 bases align to TRBD1. Germline CDR1 SEHNR, CDR2 FQNEAQ (reference sequence). This CDR3 contains 14 residues. Trimming cost V 5 bases and J 7 bases; bases outside gene matches: 9. Here the CDR3 reads CASSENRGWLEAFF. DNA for the CDR3: TGTGCCAGCAGCGAAAACAGGGGGTGGCTTGAAGCTTTCTTT.

The chain carries TRBV18 and TRBJ2-1, with 7 positions matching TRBD1. Germline CDR1 is KGHSH and CDR2 is LQKENI. Losses at the gene ends were 7 bases for V and 3 bases for J; bases not matched to a gene: 9. The CDR3 sequence is 15 residues long. The CDR3 DNA sequence: TGTGCCAGCTGCACAGGGGAAGCAGTCTACAATGAGCAGTTCTTC. Translating it yields CASCTGEAVYNEQFF.

The table lists this clone with a few counts. The genes are TRBV7-9 and TRBJ1-5; TRBD1 matches 8 bases. This CDR3 region has 14 residues. J gave up 5 bases and V 5 bases, and 5 bases lay outside the gene matches. CDR1 SEHNR and CDR2 FQNEAQ come from the germline V gene (reference sequence). CDR3 nucleotide sequence: TGTGCCAGCAGCCAGGACAGGGCGGATCAGCCCCAGCATTTT. This sequence encodes CASSQDRADQPQHF.

This sequence joins TRBV3-1 (or the pseudogene TRBV3-2) and TRBJ1-2; 9 bases agree with TRBD1. This CDR3 comprises 14 residues. V dropped 5 bases and J dropped 5; count of bases not matched to a gene: 6. From germline, CDR1 is LGHDT and CDR2 YNNKEL (reference sequence). The CDR3 sequence is CASSAAGTGYGYTF. CDR3 bases: TGTGCCAGCAGCGCCGCCGGGACAGGGTATGGCTACACCTTC.

The CDR3 loop reads CASSYSAVGYTF. Here the CDR3 DNA reads TGTGCCAGCAGTTACTCGGCAGTTGGCTACACCTTC. The rearrangement links TRBV6-5 to TRBJ1-2; D gene ambiguous. Germline V gives CDR1 MNHEY, CDR2 SVGAGI. Trimming pared 0 bases from V and 7 bases from J, leaving 6 bases between. The CDR3 spans 12 residues.

J is TRBJ2-2 and V is TRBV9; perhaps TRBD1 as D (5 bases). The CDR3 loop spans 15 amino acids. CDR1 SGDLS and CDR2 YYNGEE come from the germline V gene. The V gene lost 4 bases and the J gene lost 0 bases, with 10 bases spanning the gap. The DNA for the CDR3 is TGTGCCAGCAGCCCCGGACAAACGAACACCGGGGAGCTGTTTTTT. Protein product: CASSPGQTNTGELFF.

Here the CDR3 DNA reads TGTGCCAGCAGCCTCCAATACCGGACAGGGGGTGGCTACACCTTC. This encodes CASSLQYRTGGGYTF. The chain joins TRBV6-5 to TRBJ1-2; 10 bases match TRBD1. The CDR3 has 15 residues. Germline values: CDR1 MNHEY, CDR2 SVGAGI. The junction had 11 bases not matched to a gene; V was cut back by 6 bases and J by 7 bases.

The chain recombines TRBV3-1 (or the pseudogene TRBV3-2) with TRBJ1-4, with a weak D call TRBD1 (6 bases). CDR3 size: 15 residues. CDR1 and CDR2 from the germline V gene are LGHDT and YNNKEL (reference sequence). Trimming took 3 bases from V and 6 from J, leaving 14 bases between them. In DNA form, the CDR3 reads TGTGCCAGCAGCCATGGAGGGGGGGCCTATGAAAAACTGTTTTTT. Its translation is CASSHGGGAYEKLFF.

This clone was found a few times. The J gene is TRBJ1-1, the V gene TRBV6-5; no reliable D call. Germline lookup yields CDR1 MNHEY and CDR2 SVGAGI. V lost 4 bases and J 5 bases, leaving 11 bases between the germline ends. This CDR3 comprises 13 residues. The CDR3 sequence is CASSWARETEAFF. CDR3 nucleotides: TGTGCCAGCAGTTGGGCCCGGGAAACTGAAGCTTTCTTT.

The sample holds one count of this clone. The chain is built from TRBV15 and TRBJ2-2, with 7 bases that match TRBD2. V gave up 1 base and J gave up 0 bases; unmatched junction bases: 8. Germline CDR1 LNHNV, CDR2 YYDKDF (reference sequence). CDR3 size: 18 residues. CDR3 in amino acids: CATSRAGGGGANTGELFF. The CDR3 coding sequence is TGTGCCACCAGCAGAGCTGGGGGTGGGGGGGCGAACACCGGGGAGCTGTTTTTT.

This clone was observed a single time. The J gene is TRBJ2-2, the V gene TRBV7-9; no clear D. The CDR3 spans 12 residues. Trimming removed 7 bases from V and 5 bases from J, with 8 bases in between. CDR1 is SEHNR, CDR2 FQNEAQ, per germline (reference sequence). The CDR3, as DNA: TGTGCCAGCAAGCCTTGGACCGGGGAGCTGTTTTTT. Translation: CASKPWTGELFF.

The chain joins TRBV11-3 to TRBJ2-7; TRBD2 might be the D (6 bases). V was clipped by 3 bases and J by 10 bases, with 13 bases between them. The germline gives CDR1 SGHNT, CDR2 YENEEA. The length of the CDR3 is 12 residues. The CDR3 DNA follows: TGTGCCAGCAGCTTGCGGGACGCGGTTCAGTACTTC. Its translation: CASSLRDAVQYF.

V is TRBV14 and J is TRBJ2-3; 8 bases fit TRBD2. CDR1 is SGHDN and CDR2 is FVKESK in the germline V gene. Trimming at V came to 1 base and at J to 4 bases, leaving 7 bases not matched to a gene. The length of the CDR3 is 16 residues. In DNA form, the CDR3 reads TGTGCCAGCAGCCAAGTTTCAGCGGGAGATTCAGATACGCAGTATTTT. It encodes CASSQVSAGDSDTQYF.

The chain combines TRBV5-1 with TRBJ1-1; weak D call: TRBD1 (5 bases). Between the trimmed V and J ends, which lost 5 bases and 3 bases, there was a span of 11 bases. The CDR3 has 13 residues. CDR1 and CDR2 from the germline V gene are SGHRS and YFSETQ. CDR3 DNA sequence: TGCGCCAGCAGATGGGGCAAGGACACTGAAGCTTTCTTT. Protein sequence: CASRWGKDTEAFF.

The genes are TRBV28 and TRBJ1-1; D uncertain. V gave up 8 bases and J gave up 0 bases, with 13 bases separating them. Per germline, CDR1 MDHEN and CDR2 SYDVKM. This CDR3 has 14 amino acids. CDR3 coding DNA: TGTGCCAGCTCAGTTTATATAATGAACACTGAAGCTTTCTTT. Translated: CASSVYIMNTEAFF.

This rearrangement joins TRBV5-8 to TRBJ2-7; D is perhaps TRBD1 (6 bases). V lost 2 bases to trimming and J lost 2 bases, with 8 bases between them. The germline gives CDR1 SGHTS, CDR2 YDEGEE. The CDR3 extends over 13 amino acids. The CDR3 reads CASSFRTAYEQYF. The CDR3 nucleotides are TGTGCCAGCAGCTTTCGGACAGCCTACGAGCAGTACTTC.

Remarks on this clone: Other DNA sequences in this specimen translate into the identical CDR3. V and J are TRBV18 and TRBJ2-2; 9 bases agree with TRBD1. J was trimmed by 1 base and V by 3 bases; bases with no gene match: 0. From germline, CDR1 is KGHSH and CDR2 LQKENI. CDR3 length: 15 residues. CDR3 sequence: CASSPGQGNTGELFF. CDR3 DNA sequence: TGTGCCAGCTCACCGGGACAGGGGAACACCGGGGAGCTGTTTTTT. Full variable domain (rest looked up from reference TRBV18 and TRBJ2-2): NAGVMQNPRHLVRRRGQEARLRCSPMKGHSHVYWYRQLPEEGLKFMVYLQKENIIDESGMPKERFSAEFPKEGPSILRIQQVVRGDSAAYFCASSPGQGNTGELFFGEGSRLTVL.

The V and J genes are TRBV2 and TRBJ1-2; D call uncertain. The CDR3 consists of 11 residues. V was pared by 7 bases and J by 8 bases, with 11 bases between. CDR1 SNHLY and CDR2 FYNNEI come from the germline V gene. Here the CDR3 reads CASTVFRGYTF. CDR3 in DNA: TGTGCCAGCACAGTATTCCGCGGCTACACCTTC.

The genes are TRBV18 and TRBJ2-7, with D possibly matching TRBD2 (6 bases). The CDR3 contains 12 residues. V lost 3 bases, J lost 5 bases, and 8 bases lay in between. From germline, CDR1 is KGHSH and CDR2 LQKENI. CDR3 residues: CASSPRGDEQYF. The DNA for the CDR3 is TGTGCCAGCTCACCGCGGGGAGACGAGCAGTACTTC.

This clone was counted a few times. The J gene is TRBJ2-1, the V gene TRBV7-2; possibly TRBD2 for D (6 bases). The CDR3 consists of 15 residues. The germline CDR1 and CDR2 sequences are SGHTA and FQGNSA. V lost 1 base to trimming and J lost 7 bases, with 14 bases between them. This chain's CDR3 is CASSLEGGPWNEQFF. CDR3 DNA sequence: TGTGCCAGCAGCTTAGAGGGAGGTCCCTGGAATGAGCAGTTCTTC.

The chain has TRBV4-1 and TRBJ1-2; D possibly corresponds to TRBD1 (6 bases). Trimming took off 0 bases at V and 4 bases at J, with 15 bases between the two ends. Per germline, CDR1 MGHRA and CDR2 YSYEKL. The CDR3 contains 16 residues. The CDR3 is CASSQEGEGRGYGYTF. In nucleotides, the CDR3 is TGCGCCAGCAGCCAAGAAGGGGAAGGCAGGGGCTATGGCTACACCTTC.

The rearrangement uses TRBV7-3 and TRBJ2-7; no definite D call. The ends were cut back, 5 bases at V and 0 bases at J, with 11 bases in the middle. Germline CDR1 is SGHTA and CDR2 is FQGTGA. CDR3 length: 14 residues. CDR3 region: CASSPSGVSYEQYF. CDR3 sequence (DNA): TGTGCCAGCAGCCCGTCGGGTGTCTCCTACGAGCAGTACTTC.

This clone was seen more than once but under ten times. The CDR3 reads CASTSGTGTYEQYF. The DNA for the CDR3 is TGTGCCAGCACCTCTGGGACAGGGACCTACGAGCAGTACTTC. This chain connects TRBV11-2 to TRBJ2-7, with 9 bases matching TRBD1. Germline V gene sequence: CDR1 SGHAT, CDR2 FQNNGV. The CDR3 is made up of 14 amino acids. V lost 7 bases to trimming and J lost 2 bases; unmatched junction nucleotides: 6.

The chain joins TRBV10-3 to TRBJ2-3, with 10 bases fitting TRBD1. The germline CDR1 and CDR2 sequences are ENHRY and SYGVKD. This CDR3 has 14 residues. V shed 4 bases, J shed 12 bases, and the junction held 10 bases outside the gene matches. CDR3 loop: CAISAGTGDDIQYF. DNA of the CDR3: TGTGCCATCAGTGCCGGGACAGGGGACGACATACAGTATTTT.

The chain employs TRBV3-1 (or the pseudogene TRBV3-2) and TRBJ2-3; 8 positions agree with TRBD2. This CDR3 spans 16 amino acids. Germline CDR1 reads LGHDT; CDR2 reads YNNKEL (reference sequence). Germline trimming cut 0 bases from V and 4 bases from J; bases unmatched to any gene: 6. CDR3 residues: CASSQDLRGGSDTQYF. Here the CDR3 DNA reads TGTGCCAGCAGCCAAGATCTCCGGGGGGGATCAGATACGCAGTATTTT.

The chain recombines TRBV7-8 with TRBJ2-7; D might be TRBD2 (5 bases). CDR1 is SGHVS, CDR2 FQNEAQ, per germline. V shed 4 bases and J shed 7 bases, with 14 bases lying between them. This CDR3 region has 13 residues. The CDR3 spells CASSSGELGEQYF. In DNA, the CDR3 is TGTGCCAGCAGCTCCGGGGAACTGGGGGAGCAGTACTTC.